Listed below are T cell receptor beta chains from one sample, sequenced in a study of graft-versus-host responses after intestinal transplantation. Produced via immunoSEQ multiplex PCR; TCRdb's table is partial and in-frame only. The sample lists approximately 94,000 clones; about 90% were seen once. The antigens of these receptors remain unknown. The starting material was unstimulated CD4+ T cells sorted from spleen or lymph node cells, obtained before transplant. The receptors stem from a human donor who was the organ donor for an intestinal transplant. Each CDR3 is given with its conserved first and last residue. Each record gives: CDR3 length, D gene, V gene, clone size, J gene, CDR3 protein, CDR3 DNA. A D gene is named only where the DNA matches it firmly. Clone size is stated in some rows and not others, as once, few, many or a class when expanded.

15	-	TRBV11-2	-	TRBJ2-3	CASTNLLRITDTQYF	TGTGCCAGCACCAATCTCCTGAGGATCACAGATACGCAGTATTTT
17	-	TRBV7-9	-	TRBJ1-1	CASSPRGGLQGNTEAFF	TGTGCCAGCAGCCCTAGAGGGGGTTTACAGGGGAACACTGAAGCTTTCTTT
12	-	TRBV28	-	TRBJ1-5	CANGQFYQPQHF	TGTGCCAACGGACAATTCTATCAGCCCCAGCATTTT
11	TRBD1	TRBV28	-	TRBJ1-2	CASSAGGGYTF	TGTGCCAGCAGTGCAGGGGGTGGCTACACCTTC
14	-	TRBV10-3	once	TRBJ2-2	CAISGFGYTGELFF	TGTGCCATCAGTGGGTTCGGGTACACCGGGGAGCTGTTTTTT
15	TRBD1	TRBV15	once	TRBJ1-6	CATSRGGQNNSPLHF	TGTGCCACCAGCAGAGGGGGACAGAATAATTCACCCCTCCACTTT
15	-	TRBV5-1	-	TRBJ2-1	CASRLGGSDTSEQFF	TGCGCCAGCAGGTTGGGGGGATCTGACACAAGCGAGCAGTTCTTC
15	TRBD1	TRBV30	-	TRBJ1-5	CAWSGQGWSNQPQHF	TGTGCCTGGAGTGGACAGGGGTGGAGCAATCAGCCCCAGCATTTT
15	-	TRBV28	-	TRBJ2-7	CASSRGPAISYEQYF	TGTGCCAGCAGTCGCGGACCAGCGATCTCCTACGAGCAGTACTTC
13	-	TRBV11-3	-	TRBJ2-5	CASSPDRQETQYF	TGTGCCAGCAGCCCTGACAGACAAGAGACCCAGTACTTC
15	TRBD2	TRBV7-3	-	TRBJ2-5	CASSLLAGDQETQYF	TGTGCCAGCAGCTTATTAGCGGGGGATCAAGAGACCCAGTACTTC
15	-	TRBV10-3	-	TRBJ2-7	CAISVLAGPPYEQYF	TGTGCCATCAGTGTGTTGGCAGGCCCACCCTACGAGCAGTACTTC
14	TRBD1	TRBV10-1	-	TRBJ2-7	CASAPGDSSYEQYF	TGCGCCAGCGCCCCCGGGGACAGCTCCTACGAGCAGTACTTC
14	TRBD2	TRBV5-4	-	TRBJ2-1	CASSSSGGYNEQFF	TGTGCCAGCAGCTCTAGCGGAGGGTACAATGAGCAGTTCTTC
16	-	TRBV19	-	TRBJ2-5	CASSAGGLSFSKTQYF	TGTGCCAGTAGTGCTGGGGGACTGTCGTTTTCGAAGACCCAGTACTTC
14	-	TRBV2	-	TRBJ1-5	CASRVGVGNQPQHF	TGTGCCAGCAGGGTGGGGGTGGGCAATCAGCCCCAGCATTTT
14	-	TRBV4-1	-	TRBJ1-2	CASSQPGMGYGYTF	TGCGCCAGCAGCCAACCTGGGATGGGCTATGGCTACACCTTC
15	-	TRBV6-6	-	TRBJ2-1	CASSYSTGGANEQFF	TGTGCCAGCAGTTACTCGACTGGGGGGGCCAATGAGCAGTTCTTC
16	TRBD1	TRBV7-9	-	TRBJ2-3	CASSLVRRQGTDTQYF	TGTGCCAGCAGCTTAGTGCGTAGACAGGGGACAGATACGCAGTATTTT
13	TRBD1	TRBV27	-	TRBJ1-2	CASKRTGGSGYTF	TGTGCCAGCAAACGAACAGGGGGGAGTGGCTACACCTTC
15	-	TRBV28	-	TRBJ1-2	CASRPPTGSRGGYTF	TGTGCCAGCAGACCCCCCACCGGGTCCAGAGGCGGCTACACCTTC
14	TRBD1	TRBV5-1	once	TRBJ2-1	CASSSGTGLHEQFF	TGCGCCAGCAGCTCCGGGACAGGGCTGCATGAGCAGTTCTTC
11	-	TRBV10-2	-	TRBJ2-5	CASSPQETQYF	TGCGCCAGCAGTCCTCAAGAGACCCAGTACTTC
15	TRBD1	TRBV5-1	-	TRBJ1-1	CASREDRGSDTEAFF	TGCGCCAGCAGGGAGGACAGGGGAAGCGACACTGAAGCTTTCTTT
14	-	TRBV5-6	once	TRBJ2-1	CASSRSRGKNEQFF	TGTGCCAGCAGCCGCTCTCGGGGGAAAAATGAGCAGTTCTTC
15	TRBD1	TRBV5-6	-	TRBJ1-2	CASSFDRVGSAGYTF	TGTGCCAGCAGCTTCGACAGGGTTGGTTCCGCTGGCTACACCTTC
14	-	TRBV30	-	TRBJ1-2	CAWSVFTSGDGYTF	TGTGCCTGGAGTGTTTTCACGTCCGGAGATGGCTACACCTTC
15	-	TRBV6-1	-	TRBJ1-1	CASRPLSWVVAEAFF	TGTGCCAGCAGACCGCTCTCCTGGGTGGTCGCTGAAGCTTTCTTT
14	-	TRBV19	-	TRBJ2-2	CASKRGPFTGELFF	TGTGCCAGTAAACGGGGACCTTTCACCGGGGAGCTGTTTTTT
15	TRBD2	TRBV6-6	-	TRBJ2-7	CASNHFARGVNEQYF	TGTGCCAGCAACCACTTTGCGCGGGGGGTGAACGAGCAGTACTTC
16	-	TRBV7-7	once	TRBJ2-7	CASSGVDNPHAYEQYF	TGTGCCAGCAGTGGCGTGGATAACCCGCATGCCTACGAGCAGTACTTC
13	-	TRBV29-1	-	TRBJ2-5	CSVVTASQETQYF	TGCAGCGTTGTAACCGCGTCTCAAGAGACCCAGTACTTC
17	-	TRBV25-1	-	TRBJ2-3	CASSGLPPRAYTDTQYF	TGTGCCAGCAGTGGACTCCCTCCGCGGGCCTACACAGATACGCAGTATTTT
12	-	TRBV7-2	-	TRBJ1-2	CASSLGPGGYTF	TGTGCCAGCAGCTTAGGTCCGGGAGGCTACACCTTC
13	-	TRBV7-2	-	TRBJ2-1	CATTSLNEGEQFF	TGTGCCACCACAAGTCTCAACGAAGGTGAGCAGTTCTTC
15	TRBD2	TRBV6-1	-	TRBJ2-7	CASSQQLAGGPAQYF	TGTGCCAGCAGTCAACAACTAGCGGGGGGGCCTGCGCAGTACTTC
14	TRBD1	TRBV30	-	TRBJ1-5	CAWKHQGAIQPQHF	TGTGCCTGGAAGCATCAGGGGGCTATTCAGCCCCAGCATTTT
15	TRBD1	TRBV30	-	TRBJ2-1	CAWSDPTGAEIEQFF	TGTGCCTGGAGTGACCCGACAGGGGCCGAGATCGAGCAGTTCTTC
13	-	TRBV30	-	TRBJ1-5	CAWSLGESQPQHF	TGTGCCTGGAGTTTGGGGGAAAGTCAGCCCCAGCATTTT
15	-	TRBV10-3	-	TRBJ1-5	CAISPTLTGNQPQHF	TGTGCCATCAGCCCGACCCTAACAGGCAATCAGCCCCAGCATTTT
15	TRBD1	TRBV7-3	few	TRBJ2-7	CASSLGRGSSYEQYF	TGTGCCAGCAGCTTAGGCAGGGGGAGCTCCTACGAGCAGTACTTC
17	-	TRBV4-1	-	TRBJ1-5	CASSPNGRGLSNQPQHF	TGCGCCAGCAGCCCTAACGGAAGGGGACTTAGCAATCAGCCCCAGCATTTT
14	-	TRBV5-6	-	TRBJ2-7	CASRIGGAVYEQYF	TGTGCCAGCAGGATAGGTGGAGCCGTCTACGAGCAGTACTTC
17	-	TRBV11-2	-	TRBJ2-5	CASSHGDRGPQVETQYF	TGTGCCAGCAGCCACGGGGATCGGGGACCGCAAGTGGAGACCCAGTACTTC
15	-	TRBV6-5	-	TRBJ2-1	CASSRQALYDNEQFF	TGTGCCAGCAGTCGACAGGCACTATATGACAATGAGCAGTTCTTC
13	-	TRBV27	once	TRBJ1-1	CASRSRADTEAFF	TGTGCCAGCAGGTCCCGAGCGGACACTGAAGCTTTCTTT
13	-	TRBV6-1	-	TRBJ1-6	CASSEQGNSPLHF	TGTGCCAGCAGTGAACAGGGTAATTCACCCCTCCACTTT
16	-	TRBV11-1	-	TRBJ2-1	CASSSTFLSSYNEQFF	TGTGCCAGCAGCTCCACATTTCTCAGCTCCTACAATGAGCAGTTCTTC
14	-	TRBV4-2	-	TRBJ2-7	CASSQAAGTYEQYF	TGTGCCAGCAGCCAAGCCGCGGGGACCTACGAGCAGTACTTC
12	-	TRBV5-8	-	TRBJ2-1	CASSAGVFEQFF	TGTGCCAGCAGCGCAGGGGTTTTTGAGCAGTTCTTC
13	-	TRBV11-2	few	TRBJ1-3	CASSLAAVNTIYF	TGTGCCAGCAGCTTAGCCGCCGTAAACACCATATATTTT
16	-	TRBV7-2	few	TRBJ2-2	CASSLAREPNTGELFF	TGTGCCAGCAGCTTAGCGCGTGAGCCCAACACCGGGGAGCTGTTTTTT
14	-	TRBV30	-	TRBJ2-7	CAWSVPPKTYEQYF	TGTGCCTGGAGTGTACCTCCCAAAACCTACGAGCAGTACTTC
16	TRBD1	TRBV7-9	few	TRBJ1-4	CASSDASGGWGEKLFF	TGTGCCAGCAGCGACGCTTCAGGGGGATGGGGTGAAAAACTGTTTTTT